This TCR beta chain was identified in a study of response to subunit inactivated influenza vaccine. Study-wide results and limits: The authors proposed limited new T cell recruitment per seasonal influenza vaccination.

For this clonotype: Antigen unknown.

MiXCR, run by TCRdb on the RT-PCR reads, gives a single entry per CDR3 protein. The sample includes under 550,000 distinct CDR3 sequences, 7.6% seen only once; the top ten take about an eighth. From germline, CDR1 is SNHLY and CDR2 FYNNEI. The CDR3 contains 13 residues. Trimming took 10 bases from V and 3 from J, leaving 14 bases between them. The receptor was isolated from a man in his fifties or sixties who received an inactivated influenza vaccine. The specimen comprised PBMCs from blood, sampled around 2 years after vaccination. The chain links TRBV2 to TRBJ2-3; no firm D call. The CDR3, as DNA: TGTGCCATCATGGCTGACTGGACAGATACGCAGTATTTT. As protein: CAIMADWTDTQYF.